A single sample gave rise to the 30 T cell receptor beta chains below, sequenced in a study of shared clonotypes between healthy human individuals. Here immunoSEQ multiplex PCR was the method, and the copy in TCRdb shows in-frame clones only, minus some. The sample holds 1,400,000 or so clones, approximately 98.5% seen once. Sample: naive CD4+ T cells sorted from blood. Subset specified: CD45RA+ positively selected. These receptors all stem from a man between 25 and 39 years old in good health.

The rearrangement uses TRBV11-2 and TRBJ1-2; 9 bases fit TRBD1. The length of the CDR3 is 13 residues. The J segment lost 7 bases and the V segment lost 6 bases, leaving 6 bases of the junction unmatched. Germline V gene data show CDR1 as SGHAT and CDR2 as FQNNGV. CDR3 residues: CASRKTGGGGYTF. CDR3 DNA sequence: TGTGCCAGCAGGAAGACAGGGGGAGGTGGCTACACCTTC.

V gene TRBV5-1 combines with J gene TRBJ1-2, with 7 nucleotides matching TRBD1. The CDR3 has 15 residues. The V segment lost 6 bases and the J segment 4 bases; nucleotides outside the gene matches: 12. Germline CDR1 SGHRS, CDR2 YFSETQ. The CDR3 sequence: CASTTGTVTSYGYTF. The CDR3 DNA reads as TGCGCCAGCACTACTGGGACAGTTACTAGCTATGGCTACACCTTC.

The rearrangement links TRBV5-1 to TRBJ2-2; D may be TRBD2 (5 bases). Trimming cost V 0 bases and J 0 bases, with 12 bases left between them. The CDR3 loop spans 17 amino acids. Germline assignment: CDR1 SGHRS and CDR2 YFSETQ. The chain's CDR3 is CASSLDWRGSNTGELFF. The CDR3 DNA reads TGCGCCAGCAGCTTGGACTGGAGAGGGTCGAACACCGGGGAGCTGTTTTTT.

On this clone: The same CDR3 also results from other DNA sequences found in this sample. This sequence joins TRBV19 and TRBJ1-3; D unclear. The CDR3 runs to 14 residues. V lost 3 bases to trimming and J lost 0 bases, with 6 bases between them. Germline loops: CDR1 LNHDA, CDR2 SQIVND (reference sequence). The CDR3 loop reads CASSIPGSGNTIYF. The CDR3 DNA is TGTGCCAGTAGTATTCCGGGCTCTGGAAACACCATATATTTT.

The chain has TRBV5-1 and TRBJ1-1; 7 bases are shared with TRBD1. Trimming took 4 bases from V and 1 from J; bases not matched to a gene: 10. Germline-derived CDR1 and CDR2 are SGHRS and YFSETQ. The length of the CDR3 is 16 residues. CDR3 region: CASSRDSPLGNTEAFF. CDR3 DNA: TGCGCCAGCAGCCGGGACAGTCCCCTGGGGAACACTGAAGCTTTCTTT.

This rearrangement joins TRBV7-8 to TRBJ1-4; D might be TRBD1 (5 bases). The germline V and J ends were trimmed by 2 bases and 0 bases, with 13 bases remaining between them. CDR3 length: 17 amino acids. CDR1 is SGHVS and CDR2 is FQNEAQ in the germline V gene. CDR3 nucleotides: TGTGCCAGCAGCTTAAGAAGACAGTTTGCAACTAATGAAAAACTGTTTTTT. This gives the protein CASSLRRQFATNEKLFF. Supplemented by reference TRBV7-8 and TRBJ1-4, the full variable domain reads GAGVSQSPRYKVAKRGQDVALRCDPISGHVSLFWYQQALGQGPEFLTYFQNEAQLDKSGLPSDRFFAERPEGSVSTLKIQRTQQEDSAVYLCASSLRRQFATNEKLFFGSGTQLSVL.

CDR3 nucleotides: TGTGCCAGCAGCTTAGCTCTGCGGGACTCCTACGAGCAGTACTTC. Translated: CASSLALRDSYEQYF. This sequence joins TRBV7-6 and TRBJ2-7, with D possibly matching TRBD2 (6 bases). V lost 0 bases and J lost 0, with 9 bases in between. The CDR3 has 15 amino acids. Germline V CDR1 and CDR2: SGHVS, FNYEAQ.

The V gene is TRBV18, the J gene TRBJ1-5, with D unresolved. V lost 0 bases to trimming and J lost 7 bases, with 7 bases between them. Germline assignment: CDR1 KGHSH and CDR2 LQKENI. The CDR3 sequence is 13 residues long. The CDR3 loop is CASSPPSQQPQHF. In DNA form, the CDR3 reads TGTGCCAGCTCACCACCTTCGCAACAGCCCCAGCATTTT.

The chain couples TRBV7-2 to TRBJ2-7, with a weak D call TRBD2 (6 bases). Trimming stripped 5 bases from V and 3 bases from J, with 17 bases between. The V gene's germline CDR1 is SGHTA and CDR2 FQGNSA. This CDR3 contains 15 residues. CDR3 residues: CASSPRLGVGYEQYF. The DNA of the CDR3 is TGTGCCAGCAGCCCCCGACTAGGTGTCGGCTACGAGCAGTACTTC.

The chain uses TRBV14 and TRBJ2-7; D gene uncertain. This CDR3 contains 13 residues. Trimming took off 0 bases at V and 6 bases at J, with 9 bases between the two ends. Germline V lookup: CDR1 SGHDN, CDR2 FVKESK. The CDR3 reads CASSQDLKGEQYF. In DNA form, the CDR3 reads TGTGCCAGCAGCCAAGATTTAAAGGGCGAGCAGTACTTC.

The rearrangement links TRBV5-1 to TRBJ2-2; 7 bases agree with TRBD1. Germline trimming cut 3 bases from V and 6 bases from J; bases unmatched to any gene: 5. Germline CDR1 is SGHRS and CDR2 is YFSETQ. There are 14 residues in the CDR3. The CDR3 sequence is CASSSGTDAGELFF. CDR3 coding DNA: TGCGCCAGCAGCTCCGGGACAGATGCCGGGGAGCTGTTTTTT. The full variable domain, completed using reference TRBV5-1 and TRBJ2-2, is KAGVTQTPRYLIKTRGQQVTLSCSPISGHRSVSWYQQTPGQGLQFLFEYFSETQRNKGNFPGRFSGRQFSNSRSEMNVSTLELGDSALYLCASSSGTDAGELFFGEGSRLTVL.

The chain uses TRBV7-8 and TRBJ1-3; 11 bases are shared with TRBD1. This CDR3 is 18 amino acids long. V was pared by 5 bases and J by 7 bases, with 16 bases of the junction left unmatched. Germline loops: CDR1 SGHVS, CDR2 FQNEAQ. In nucleotides, the CDR3 is TGTGCCAGCAGCCCCCAATTCTCCGGGACAGGGGGACAGAACACCATATATTTT. Its translation: CASSPQFSGTGGQNTIYF.

In nucleotides, the CDR3 is TGTGCCAGCAGCTTAAACACAGGGGCTGTGGATCAGCCCCAGCATTTT. It is translated as CASSLNTGAVDQPQHF. The chain has TRBV7-9 and TRBJ1-5, with TRBD1 matching over 7 bases. Germline-derived CDR1 and CDR2 are SEHNR and FQNEAQ (reference sequence). The CDR3 loop spans 16 amino acids. The V and J ends lost 2 bases and 5 bases, in that order; junction bases with no gene match: 9.

This sequence joins TRBV10-3 and TRBJ2-3; 7 nucleotides agree with TRBD2. From germline, CDR1 is ENHRY and CDR2 SYGVKD. The CDR3 runs to 14 residues. After removal of 6 bases from V and 4 bases from J, the junction contained 7 bases not matched to a gene. The CDR3 sequence: CAIRERGHADTQYF. The DNA of the CDR3 is TGTGCCATCAGGGAGCGGGGCCACGCAGATACGCAGTATTTT.

V gene TRBV9 combines with J gene TRBJ1-1; no clear D. Germline values: CDR1 SGDLS, CDR2 YYNGEE. The CDR3 is 13 amino acids. Trimming took 3 bases from V and 1 from J, leaving 7 bases between them. CDR3 sequence reads: CASSASGNTEAFF. For the CDR3, the DNA is TGTGCCAGCAGCGCCTCAGGGAACACTGAAGCTTTCTTT.

The chain links TRBV10-2 to TRBJ2-1; 8 bases are a match to TRBD1. The CDR3 contains 14 residues. The germline V gene has CDR1 WSHSY and CDR2 SAAADI. V trimming: 5 bases; J trimming: 9 bases; junction bases outside the gene matches: 9. The CDR3 DNA is TGCGCCAGCAGTCTCAGGGGGCCGGACGGTGAGCAGTTCTTC. Protein sequence: CASSLRGPDGEQFF.

The chain's CDR3 is CASSGGGSYEQYF. The CDR3 DNA follows: TGTGCCAGCAGCGGAGGGGGCTCCTACGAGCAGTACTTC. V and J are TRBV13 and TRBJ2-7; the D call may be TRBD1 or TRBD2 (6 bases each). V gave up 5 bases and J gave up 0 bases, with 8 bases separating them. Germline CDR1 reads PRHDT; CDR2 reads FYEKMQ (reference sequence). CDR3 size: 13 residues.

The chain carries TRBV5-1 and TRBJ2-3; D not certain. Trimming stripped 2 bases from V and 4 bases from J, with 17 bases between. The CDR3 extends over 16 amino acids. CDR1 and CDR2 from the germline V gene are SGHRS and YFSETQ. In DNA, the CDR3 is TGCGCCAGCAGCTTACTAAGCGCAGGCGACGCAGATACGCAGTATTTT. It is translated as CASSLLSAGDADTQYF.

The CDR3 reads CASSSSLAGVETQYF. CDR3 nucleotide sequence: TGCGCCAGCAGCTCGTCGCTAGCGGGAGTAGAGACCCAGTACTTC. V usage is TRBV5-1 and J usage is TRBJ2-5; 10 nucleotides align to TRBD2. The CDR3 is 15 residues long. V shed 3 bases and J 4 bases; nucleotides not matched to a gene: 6. CDR1 is SGHRS and CDR2 is YFSETQ in the germline V gene. The full variable domain, completed using reference TRBV5-1 and TRBJ2-5, is KAGVTQTPRYLIKTRGQQVTLSCSPISGHRSVSWYQQTPGQGLQFLFEYFSETQRNKGNFPGRFSGRQFSNSRSEMNVSTLELGDSALYLCASSSSLAGVETQYFGPGTRLLVL.

This chain connects TRBV4-1 to TRBJ1-1, with D tentatively TRBD1 (5 bases). CDR3 length: 15 residues. Per germline, CDR1 MGHRA and CDR2 YSYEKL. V lost 0 bases, J lost 1 base, and 9 bases lay in between. The CDR3 region has the DNA TGCGCCAGCAGCCAAGACGAGGGGCGGAACACTGAAGCTTTCTTT. Amino acid sequence: CASSQDEGRNTEAFF.

The rearrangement links TRBV6-1 to TRBJ1-2, with a possible D match to TRBD1 (6 bases). The germline V gene encodes CDR1 MNHNS and CDR2 SASEGT. The CDR3 has 15 amino acids. Trimming stripped 9 bases from V and 4 bases from J, with 21 bases between. The CDR3 DNA reads as TGTGCCAGGATCTCGGGACAACGAATCACCTATGGCTACACCTTC. Residues: CARISGQRITYGYTF.

The chain combines TRBV28 with TRBJ2-5, with 7 nucleotides matching TRBD2. CDR3 length equals 12 residues. Germline lookup yields CDR1 MDHEN and CDR2 SYDVKM. V lost 10 bases and J lost 0; bases outside the gene matches: 2. The CDR3 here is CATGGNQETQYF. CDR3 in DNA: TGTGCCACCGGGGGGAACCAAGAGACCCAGTACTTC.

The gene calls are TRBV7-9 and TRBJ2-3; 9 bases are a match to TRBD2. Germline V lookup: CDR1 SEHNR, CDR2 FQNEAQ (reference sequence). With 4 bases clipped from V and 3 bases from J, the junction kept 5 bases outside the gene matches. This CDR3 has 15 residues. In DNA form, the CDR3 reads TGTGCCAGCAGCTGGGTAGCGGGAGCGACAGATACGCAGTATTTT. Protein sequence: CASSWVAGATDTQYF.

This sequence joins TRBV5-4 and TRBJ2-7; D unresolved. The CDR3 has 13 amino acids. The germline V and J ends were trimmed by 4 bases and 2 bases, with 10 bases remaining between them. Germline values: CDR1 SGHNT, CDR2 YYREEE (reference sequence). The CDR3 DNA is TGTGCCAGCAGCCGGAACGGTGCCTACGAGCAGTACTTC. Amino acid sequence: CASSRNGAYEQYF.

J is TRBJ2-1 and V is TRBV5-1, with no clear D. The V end lost 1 base, the J end lost 7 bases, and 12 bases lay between the germline ends. CDR3 length: 14 residues. Germline loops: CDR1 SGHRS, CDR2 YFSETQ. CDR3 region: CASSLNLVSNEQFF. CDR3 DNA sequence: TGCGCCAGCAGCTTGAATCTTGTATCTAATGAGCAGTTCTTC.

This chain links TRBV29-1 with TRBJ2-7; a possible D gene is TRBD1 (6 bases). The CDR3 runs 16 residues. The V gene lost 1 base and the J gene lost 9 bases, with 25 bases spanning the gap. The germline V gene encodes CDR1 SQVTM and CDR2 ANQGSEA. CDR3 residues: CSVEGQGGGFGSGQYF. CDR3 coding DNA: TGCAGCGTTGAAGGTCAAGGGGGTGGTTTCGGGTCAGGGCAGTACTTC.

The CDR3 protein is CATNIGTDYNEQFF. The CDR3 DNA reads as TGTGCCACCAACATCGGGACAGACTACAATGAGCAGTTCTTC. The chain joins TRBV15 to TRBJ2-1, with 7 positions matching TRBD1. V dropped 7 bases and J dropped 3; count of bases not matched to a gene: 6. Germline CDR1 LNHNV, CDR2 YYDKDF (reference sequence). The CDR3 is made up of 14 amino acids.

CDR3 coding DNA: TGCGCCAGCAGCCAAGAGCCAGGGTCTGACTACACCTTC. It codes for CASSQEPGSDYTF. The rearrangement joins TRBV4-3 to TRBJ1-2; D possibly corresponds to TRBD1 (5 bases). CDR3 length: 13 residues. The germline V gene encodes CDR1 LGHNA and CDR2 YSLEER. V was cut by 0 bases and J by 10 bases, with 12 bases left in between.

The chain has TRBV18 and TRBJ1-1; unclear D gene. V was pared by 0 bases and J by 1 base, with 12 bases between. The CDR3 has 16 residues. The germline gives CDR1 KGHSH, CDR2 LQKENI. This CDR3 reads CASSPPSARKNTEAFF. CDR3 bases: TGTGCCAGCTCACCACCGTCAGCCCGGAAGAACACTGAAGCTTTCTTT.

V gene TRBV28 combines with J gene TRBJ1-2; 10 nucleotides agree with TRBD1. Trimming removed 3 bases from V and 8 bases from J; junction bases left unmatched: 9. Germline V gives CDR1 MDHEN, CDR2 SYDVKM. This CDR3 is 15 amino acids long. CDR3 in DNA: TGTGCCAGCAGTTTCCCCGACAGGGGGCCGGGGGGCTACACCTTC. Amino acids: CASSFPDRGPGGYTF.